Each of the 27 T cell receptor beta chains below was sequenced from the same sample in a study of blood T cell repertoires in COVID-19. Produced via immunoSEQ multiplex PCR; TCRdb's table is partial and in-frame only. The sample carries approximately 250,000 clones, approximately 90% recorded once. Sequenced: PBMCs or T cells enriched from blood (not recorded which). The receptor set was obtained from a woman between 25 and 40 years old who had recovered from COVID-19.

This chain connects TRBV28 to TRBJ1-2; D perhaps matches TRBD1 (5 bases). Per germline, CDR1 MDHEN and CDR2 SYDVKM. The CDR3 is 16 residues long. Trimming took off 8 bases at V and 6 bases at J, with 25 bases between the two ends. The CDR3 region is CASSGGTGAGPDGYTF. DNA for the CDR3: TGTGCCAGCTCGGGAGGGACCGGGGCAGGGCCTGATGGCTACACCTTC.

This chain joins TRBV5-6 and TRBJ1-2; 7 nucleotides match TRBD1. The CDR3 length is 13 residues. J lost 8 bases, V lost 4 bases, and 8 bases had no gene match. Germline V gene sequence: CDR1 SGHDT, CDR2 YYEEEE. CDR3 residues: CASSQRQGEGYTF. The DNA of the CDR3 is TGTGCCAGCAGCCAAAGACAGGGAGAAGGCTACACCTTC.

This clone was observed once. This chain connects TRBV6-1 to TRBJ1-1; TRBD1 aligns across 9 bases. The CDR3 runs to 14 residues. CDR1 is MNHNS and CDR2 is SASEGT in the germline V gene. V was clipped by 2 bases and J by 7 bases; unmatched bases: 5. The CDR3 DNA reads TGTGCCAGCAGTGAAAGGGACAGGGCCGGTGAAGCTTTCTTT. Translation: CASSERDRAGEAFF.

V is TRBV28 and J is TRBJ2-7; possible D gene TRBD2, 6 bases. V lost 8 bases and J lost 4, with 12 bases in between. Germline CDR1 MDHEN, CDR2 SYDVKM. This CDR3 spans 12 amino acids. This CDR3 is CASGGGFYEQYF. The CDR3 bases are TGTGCCAGCGGTGGGGGGTTTTACGAGCAGTACTTC.

In DNA, the CDR3 is TGCGCCACCTACCGGGACAGGGCCCATGAAAAACTGTTTTTT. It yields the protein CATYRDRAHEKLFF. The V and J genes are TRBV5-1 and TRBJ1-4; 9 bases match TRBD1. With V trimmed by 9 bases and J by 6 bases, 9 bases remained unmatched. The CDR3 consists of 14 residues. From germline, CDR1 is SGHRS and CDR2 YFSETQ.

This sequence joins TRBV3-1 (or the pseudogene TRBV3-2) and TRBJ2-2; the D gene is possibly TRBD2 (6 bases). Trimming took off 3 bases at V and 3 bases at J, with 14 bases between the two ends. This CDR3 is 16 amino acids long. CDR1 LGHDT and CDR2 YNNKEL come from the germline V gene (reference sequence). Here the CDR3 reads CASSQVLGLHTGELFF. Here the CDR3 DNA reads TGTGCCAGCAGCCAGGTCCTGGGACTTCACACCGGGGAGCTGTTTTTT.

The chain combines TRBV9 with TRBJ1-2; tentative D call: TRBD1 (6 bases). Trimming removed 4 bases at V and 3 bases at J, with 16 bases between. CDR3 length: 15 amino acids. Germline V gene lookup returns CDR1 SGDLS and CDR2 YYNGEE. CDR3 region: CASSLKDSAYYGYTF. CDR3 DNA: TGTGCCAGCAGCCTAAAGGACAGCGCCTACTATGGCTACACCTTC.

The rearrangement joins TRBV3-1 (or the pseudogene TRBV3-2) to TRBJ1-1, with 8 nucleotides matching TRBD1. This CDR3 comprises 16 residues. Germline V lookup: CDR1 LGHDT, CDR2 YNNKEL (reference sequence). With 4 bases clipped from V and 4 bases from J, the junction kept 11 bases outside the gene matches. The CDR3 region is CASSPRLGQGATEAFF. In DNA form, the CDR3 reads TGTGCCAGCAGCCCCAGATTGGGGCAGGGGGCCACTGAAGCTTTCTTT.

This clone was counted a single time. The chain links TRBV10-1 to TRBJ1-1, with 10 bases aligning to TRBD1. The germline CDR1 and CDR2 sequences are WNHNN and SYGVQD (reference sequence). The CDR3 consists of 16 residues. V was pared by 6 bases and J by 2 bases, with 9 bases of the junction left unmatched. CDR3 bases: TGCGCCAGCAGGCTGACAGGGGGCGAGATAAACACTGAAGCTTTCTTT. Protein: CASRLTGGEINTEAFF.

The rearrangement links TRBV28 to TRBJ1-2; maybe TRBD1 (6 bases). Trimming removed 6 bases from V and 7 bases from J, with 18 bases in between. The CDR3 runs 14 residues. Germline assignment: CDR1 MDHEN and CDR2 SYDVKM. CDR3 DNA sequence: TGTGCCAGCAGCCGCGCCCCCAGGGGTGGTGGCTACACCTTC. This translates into CASSRAPRGGGYTF.

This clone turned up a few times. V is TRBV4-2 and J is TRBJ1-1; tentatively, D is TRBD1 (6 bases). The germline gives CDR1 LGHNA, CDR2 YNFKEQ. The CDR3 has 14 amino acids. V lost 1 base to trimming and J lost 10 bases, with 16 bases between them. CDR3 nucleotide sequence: TGTGCCAGCAGCCAAGGGACAGATTTAGCGCCAGCTTTCTTT. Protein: CASSQGTDLAPAFF.

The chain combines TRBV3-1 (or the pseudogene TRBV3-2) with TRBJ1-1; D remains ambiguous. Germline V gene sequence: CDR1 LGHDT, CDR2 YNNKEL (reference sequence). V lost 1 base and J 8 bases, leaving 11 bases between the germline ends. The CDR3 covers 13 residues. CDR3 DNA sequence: TGTGCCAGCAGCCAAGCTGGGCCCTCAGAAGCTTTCTTT. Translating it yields CASSQAGPSEAFF.

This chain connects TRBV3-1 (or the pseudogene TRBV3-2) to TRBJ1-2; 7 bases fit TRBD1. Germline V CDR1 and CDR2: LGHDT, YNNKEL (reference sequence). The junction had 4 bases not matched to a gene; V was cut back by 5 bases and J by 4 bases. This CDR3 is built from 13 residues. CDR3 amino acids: CASSRTGPYGYTF. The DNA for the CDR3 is TGTGCCAGCAGCAGGACAGGACCCTATGGCTACACCTTC.

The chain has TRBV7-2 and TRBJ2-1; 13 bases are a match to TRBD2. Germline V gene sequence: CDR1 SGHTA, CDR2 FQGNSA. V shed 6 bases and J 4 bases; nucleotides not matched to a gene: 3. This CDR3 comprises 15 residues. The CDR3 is CASSRLAGGYNEQFF. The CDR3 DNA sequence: TGTGCCAGCAGTAGACTAGCGGGAGGATACAATGAGCAGTTCTTC.

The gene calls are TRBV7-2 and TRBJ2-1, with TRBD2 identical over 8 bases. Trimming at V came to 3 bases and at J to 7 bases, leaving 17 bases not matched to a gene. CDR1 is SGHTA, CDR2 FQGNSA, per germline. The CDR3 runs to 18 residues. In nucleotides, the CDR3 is TGTGCCAGCAGCTTCTACTCCACCCGAGCGGGAGTATTAAATGAGCAGTTCTTC. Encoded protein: CASSFYSTRAGVLNEQFF.

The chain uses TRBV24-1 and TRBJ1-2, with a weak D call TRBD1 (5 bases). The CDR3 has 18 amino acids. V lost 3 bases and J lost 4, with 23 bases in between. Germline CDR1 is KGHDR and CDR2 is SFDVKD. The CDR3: CATSDKLRDGSGGYGYTF. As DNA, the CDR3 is TGTGCCACCAGTGATAAACTGCGGGACGGCTCCGGGGGCTATGGCTACACCTTC.

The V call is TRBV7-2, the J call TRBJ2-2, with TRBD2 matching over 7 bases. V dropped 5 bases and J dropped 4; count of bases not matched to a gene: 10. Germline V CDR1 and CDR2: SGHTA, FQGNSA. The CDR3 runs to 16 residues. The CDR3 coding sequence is TGTGCCAGCAGCCAAGAAGGCGGGAGTGCCACCGGGGAGCTGTTTTTT. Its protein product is CASSQEGGSATGELFF.

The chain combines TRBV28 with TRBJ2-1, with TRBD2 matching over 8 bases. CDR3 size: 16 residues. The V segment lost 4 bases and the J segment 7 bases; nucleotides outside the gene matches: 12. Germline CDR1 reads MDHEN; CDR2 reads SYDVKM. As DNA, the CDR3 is TGTGCCAGCAGTTCCCCCCCGGGAGGGCCTACGAATGAGCAGTTCTTC. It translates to CASSSPPGGPTNEQFF.

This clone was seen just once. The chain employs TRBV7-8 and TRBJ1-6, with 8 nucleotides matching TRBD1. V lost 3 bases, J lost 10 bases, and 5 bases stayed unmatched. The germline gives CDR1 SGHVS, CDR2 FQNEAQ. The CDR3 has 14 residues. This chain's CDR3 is CASSFGQGSSPLHF. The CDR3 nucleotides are TGTGCCAGCAGCTTTGGACAGGGAAGCTCACCCCTCCACTTT.

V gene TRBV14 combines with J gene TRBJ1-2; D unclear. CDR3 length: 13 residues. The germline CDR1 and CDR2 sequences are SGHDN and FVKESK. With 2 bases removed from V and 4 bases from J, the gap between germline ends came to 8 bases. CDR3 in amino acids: CASSQRAIYGYTF. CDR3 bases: TGTGCCAGCAGCCAAAGAGCAATCTATGGCTACACCTTC.

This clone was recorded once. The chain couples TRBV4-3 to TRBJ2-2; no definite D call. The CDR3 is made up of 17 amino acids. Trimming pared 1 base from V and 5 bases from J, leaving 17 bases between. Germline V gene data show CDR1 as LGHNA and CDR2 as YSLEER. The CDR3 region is CASSQVSVVRKTGELFF. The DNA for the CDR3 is TGCGCCAGCAGCCAAGTTTCCGTCGTGCGAAAAACCGGGGAGCTGTTTTTT.

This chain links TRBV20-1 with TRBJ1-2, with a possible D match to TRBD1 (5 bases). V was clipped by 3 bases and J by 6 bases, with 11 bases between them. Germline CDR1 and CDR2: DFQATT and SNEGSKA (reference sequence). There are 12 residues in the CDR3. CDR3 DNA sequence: TGCAGTGCTAGTGGGGCAGATGATGGCTACACCTTC. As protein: CSASGADDGYTF.

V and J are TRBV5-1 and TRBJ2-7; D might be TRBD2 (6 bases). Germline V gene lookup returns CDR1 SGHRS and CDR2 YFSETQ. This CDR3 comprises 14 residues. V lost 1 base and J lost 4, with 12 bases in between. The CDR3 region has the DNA TGCGCCAGCAGCTTGACAGTGCGGGGATACGAGCAGTACTTC. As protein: CASSLTVRGYEQYF.

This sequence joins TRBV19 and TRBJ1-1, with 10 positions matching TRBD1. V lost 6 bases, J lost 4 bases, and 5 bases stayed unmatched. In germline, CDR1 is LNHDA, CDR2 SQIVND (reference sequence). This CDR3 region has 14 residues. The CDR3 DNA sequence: TGTGCCAGTAGGACAGGGGGCTCGGCCACTGAAGCTTTCTTT. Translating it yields CASRTGGSATEAFF.

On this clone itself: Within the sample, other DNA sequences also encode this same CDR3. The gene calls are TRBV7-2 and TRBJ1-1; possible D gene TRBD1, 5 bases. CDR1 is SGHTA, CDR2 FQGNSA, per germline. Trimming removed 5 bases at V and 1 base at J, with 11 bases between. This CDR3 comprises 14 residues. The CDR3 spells CASSPRQPNTEAFF. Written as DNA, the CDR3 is TGTGCCAGCAGCCCGCGACAGCCGAACACTGAAGCTTTCTTT.

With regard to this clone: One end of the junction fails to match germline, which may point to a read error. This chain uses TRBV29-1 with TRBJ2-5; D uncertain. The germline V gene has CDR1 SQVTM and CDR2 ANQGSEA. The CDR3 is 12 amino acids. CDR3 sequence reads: CRVGDPGETQYF. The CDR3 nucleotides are TGCAGGGTTGGAGATCCGGGAGAGACCCAGTACTTC.

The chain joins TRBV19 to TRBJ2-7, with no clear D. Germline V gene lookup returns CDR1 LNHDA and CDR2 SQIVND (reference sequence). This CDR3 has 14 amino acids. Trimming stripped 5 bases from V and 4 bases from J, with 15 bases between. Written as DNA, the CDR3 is TGTGCCAGTAGTTCCTACAACGGGTTGTACGAGCAGTACTTC. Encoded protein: CASSSYNGLYEQYF. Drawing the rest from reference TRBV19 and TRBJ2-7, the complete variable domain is DGGITQSPKYLFRKEGQNVTLSCEQNLNHDAMYWYRQDPGQGLRLIYYSQIVNDFQKGDIAEGYSVSREKKESFPLTVTSAQKNPTAFYLCASSSYNGLYEQYFGPGTRLTVT.